The 24 T cell receptor beta chains in this list originate from one sample, sequenced in a study of T cell responses to AZD1222 COVID-19 vaccine. Sequencing was performed with immunoSEQ multiplex PCR; in TCRdb, only in-frame clones are kept and a portion is missing. The table includes around 140,000 clones, under 90% detected once. Here the sequenced sample was peripheral blood, taken 28 days after the second AZD1222 dose. These receptors were taken from an adult who received the AZD1222 COVID-19 vaccine.

This clone appeared once. The chain is built from TRBV3-1 (or the pseudogene TRBV3-2) and TRBJ2-1; D may match TRBD1 or TRBD2 (5 bases each). The germline V gene has CDR1 LGHDT and CDR2 YNNKEL (reference sequence). The CDR3 runs 15 residues. V was clipped by 4 bases and J by 5 bases, with 15 bases between them. As DNA, the CDR3 is TGTGCCAGCAGCCGTGGCCTTCGGGGCGACAATGAGCAGTTCTTC. Translating gives CASSRGLRGDNEQFF.

This chain links TRBV5-6 with TRBJ1-1, with 8 bases that match TRBD1. The CDR3 runs to 13 residues. V was clipped by 5 bases and J by 5 bases; unmatched bases: 5. Germline loops: CDR1 SGHDT, CDR2 YYEEEE. CDR3 protein: CASSRQGQTEAFF. CDR3 DNA: TGTGCCAGCAGTCGACAGGGGCAAACTGAAGCTTTCTTT.

The gene calls are TRBV7-8 and TRBJ1-3, with D perhaps matching TRBD1 (5 bases). Germline V gene sequence: CDR1 SGHVS, CDR2 FQNEAQ. V was cut by 7 bases and J by 7 bases, with 17 bases left in between. The CDR3 runs 14 residues. The CDR3 is CASNYGTEGNTIYF. Here the CDR3 DNA reads TGTGCCAGCAATTACGGGACTGAAGGGAACACCATATATTTT. Using reference TRBV7-8 and TRBJ1-3 for the parts outside the CDR3, the full variable domain is GAGVSQSPRYKVAKRGQDVALRCDPISGHVSLFWYQQALGQGPEFLTYFQNEAQLDKSGLPSDRFFAERPEGSVSTLKIQRTQQEDSAVYLCASNYGTEGNTIYFGEGSWLTVV.

This chain uses TRBV21-1 with TRBJ1-3. TRBV21-1 is given as a pseudogene. The CDR3 spans 18 residues. The CDR3 protein is CASSKRRVAGLNGNTIYF. CDR3 nucleotides: TGTGCCAGCAGCAAAAGGAGGGTAGCAGGGCTGAACGGAAACACCATATATTTT.

Regarding this clone: It is likely a read error, because the conserved phenylalanine at the end of the CDR3 is missing. The DNA is omitted, as the CDR3 cannot be located on it reliably, and the CDR3 follows TCRdb's listing. V usage is TRBV10-1 and J usage is TRBJ1-3; the table's D call TRBD1 went unverified against the DNA. The CDR3 is 14 residues long, counting both termini. CDR1 is WNHNN and CDR2 is SYGVQD in the germline V gene (reference sequence). The CDR3 spells CASSEIRGQAQLGI.

V is TRBV10-3 and J is TRBJ2-5, with D hard to call. The CDR3 has 11 amino acids. V lost 5 bases and J 3 bases, leaving 4 bases between the germline ends. Germline V gene lookup returns CDR1 ENHRY and CDR2 SYGVKD. CDR3 protein: CAISQKETQYF. For the CDR3, the DNA is TGTGCCATCAGTCAGAAAGAGACCCAGTACTTC.

The chain recombines TRBV5-1 with TRBJ2-7; D call uncertain. This CDR3 spans 12 amino acids. Trimming pared 8 bases from V and 0 bases from J, leaving 9 bases between. CDR1 and CDR2 from the germline V gene are SGHRS and YFSETQ. CDR3 DNA: TGCGCCAGTTATGATAGCTCCTACGAGCAGTACTTC. This sequence encodes CASYDSSYEQYF. Based on the CDR3 plus reference TRBV5-1 and TRBJ2-7, the full variable domain is KAGVTQTPRYLIKTRGQQVTLSCSPISGHRSVSWYQQTPGQGLQFLFEYFSETQRNKGNFPGRFSGRQFSNSRSEMNVSTLELGDSALYLCASYDSSYEQYFGPGTRLTVT.

This rearrangement joins TRBV6-5 to TRBJ2-3; a weak D match, TRBD1 (5 bases). V was shortened by 8 bases and J by 3 bases, with 15 bases between the two germline ends. The CDR3 totals 14 residues. Germline-derived CDR1 and CDR2 are MNHEY and SVGAGI. CDR3 DNA: TGTGCCAGCTTATTGAACCACAGGACAGATACGCAGTATTTT. Its translation is CASLLNHRTDTQYF.

This chain joins TRBV28 and TRBJ1-2; 7 bases line up with TRBD1. Germline V gene sequence: CDR1 MDHEN, CDR2 SYDVKM. This CDR3 region has 13 residues. The V gene end was trimmed by 5 bases and the J gene end by 5 bases; junction bases not matched to a gene: 5. CDR3: CASSLDRVYGYTF. CDR3 nucleotide sequence: TGTGCCAGCAGTCTAGACAGGGTTTATGGCTACACCTTC.

V is TRBV10-3 and J is TRBJ2-7; 9 bases agree with TRBD1. The CDR3 contains 14 residues. V lost 3 bases to trimming and J lost 5 bases; unmatched junction nucleotides: 5. Per the germline V gene, CDR1 is ENHRY and CDR2 is SYGVKD. The CDR3 bases are TGTGCCATCAGTGAAGGGACAGGGCGACACGAGCAGTACGTC. As protein: CAISEGTGRHEQYV.

The chain recombines TRBV6-5 with TRBJ1-2; D is undetermined. Deletions cut 2 bases from V and 0 bases from J, with 7 bases between. The CDR3 has 14 residues. From germline, CDR1 is MNHEY and CDR2 SVGAGI. The CDR3 DNA reads TGTGCCAGCAGTTACCGCCAACCTAACTATGGCTACACCTTC. Translating gives CASSYRQPNYGYTF.

The J gene is TRBJ2-2, the V gene TRBV10-3, with 7 bases fitting TRBD1. The trim removed 3 bases at V and 2 bases at J, leaving 6 bases unmatched. Germline CDR1 reads ENHRY; CDR2 reads SYGVKD. This CDR3 is built from 16 residues. Here the CDR3 reads CAISEPTGINTGELFF. CDR3 bases: TGTGCCATCAGTGAACCGACAGGGATAAACACCGGGGAGCTGTTTTTT.

The chain joins TRBV7-9 to TRBJ1-4; 7 bases match TRBD1. Trimming at V came to 3 bases and at J to 1 base, leaving 11 bases not matched to a gene. This CDR3 is 18 amino acids long. In germline, CDR1 is SEHNR, CDR2 FQNEAQ (reference sequence). For the CDR3, the DNA is TGTGCCAGCAGCTTTAAGGGGTCCCGACAGGGAACTAATGAAAAACTGTTTTTT. It translates to CASSFKGSRQGTNEKLFF.

The genes are TRBV6-6 and TRBJ2-3; no definite D call. Trimming cost V 6 bases and J 0 bases, with 10 bases left between them. CDR1 MNHNY and CDR2 SVGAGI come from the germline V gene (reference sequence). This CDR3 comprises 14 residues. Here the CDR3 reads CASRGYPSTDTQYF. The CDR3 nucleotides read TGTGCCAGCAGGGGCTATCCTAGCACAGATACGCAGTATTTT.

The V gene is TRBV7-8, the J gene TRBJ1-1; a possible D gene is TRBD1 (6 bases). This CDR3 has 17 residues. V dropped 1 base and J dropped 1 base, with 16 bases sitting between them. CDR1 is SGHVS and CDR2 is FQNEAQ in the germline V gene. In DNA form, the CDR3 reads TGTGCCAGCAGCTTAGGCTGGAGGGGGGCGTCGAACACTGAAGCTTTCTTT. Translation gives CASSLGWRGASNTEAFF.

This rearrangement joins TRBV5-1 to TRBJ1-2, with TRBD1 identical over 9 bases. This CDR3 contains 16 residues. Germline assignment: CDR1 SGHRS and CDR2 YFSETQ. With 0 bases clipped from V and 2 bases from J, the junction kept 5 bases outside the gene matches. This CDR3 is CASSLVWTGENYGYTF. For the CDR3, the DNA is TGCGCCAGCAGCTTGGTCTGGACAGGGGAAAACTATGGCTACACCTTC. The complete variable domain, with remaining parts taken from reference TRBV5-1 and TRBJ1-2, reads KAGVTQTPRYLIKTRGQQVTLSCSPISGHRSVSWYQQTPGQGLQFLFEYFSETQRNKGNFPGRFSGRQFSNSRSEMNVSTLELGDSALYLCASSLVWTGENYGYTFGSGTRLTVV.

The rearrangement joins TRBV5-1 to TRBJ1-1, with D possibly TRBD1 on 6 matching bases. V was shortened by 3 bases and J by 1 base, with 10 bases between the two germline ends. Germline V gene data show CDR1 as SGHRS and CDR2 as YFSETQ. The CDR3 totals 14 residues. In DNA form, the CDR3 reads TGCGCCAGCAGCTCCGGGACACCGAACACTGAAGCTTTCTTT. Protein product: CASSSGTPNTEAFF.

Details on this clone: It may be a read error: a sequence one base away is much more abundant. The chain recombines TRBV12-3 or TRBV12-4 with TRBJ2-1, with 7 positions matching TRBD2. The J segment lost 8 bases and the V segment lost 2 bases, leaving 0 bases of the junction unmatched. The CDR3 is 12 amino acids. The chain's CDR3 is CASSLRGDEQFF. For the CDR3, the DNA is TGTGCCAGCAGTTTACGGGGGGATGAGCAGTTCTTC.

The rearrangement uses TRBV19 and TRBJ2-3; D is perhaps TRBD1 (5 bases). Germline CDR1 and CDR2: LNHDA and SQIVND (reference sequence). V lost 5 bases and J 3 bases, leaving 15 bases between the germline ends. The CDR3 has 15 residues. The CDR3 loop reads CASSQQVVRTDTQYF. The CDR3 DNA follows: TGTGCCAGTAGTCAACAGGTCGTGAGGACAGATACGCAGTATTTT.

The chain employs TRBV11-2 and TRBJ1-2; 10 bases agree with TRBD1. Germline CDR1 SGHAT, CDR2 FQNNGV. The CDR3 covers 15 residues. Trimming cost V 5 bases and J 5 bases; bases outside gene matches: 8. The DNA for the CDR3 is TGTGCCAGCAGCGTCAGGGGACAGGGGATGTATGGCTACACCTTC. Amino acid sequence: CASSVRGQGMYGYTF.

V gene TRBV2 combines with J gene TRBJ1-2; no clear D. This CDR3 comprises 14 residues. Germline V gene data show CDR1 as SNHLY and CDR2 as FYNNEI. The V and J ends lost 2 bases and 0 bases respectively, with 7 bases between them. The CDR3 DNA reads as TGTGCCAGCAGTGAAAGCGGGACTAACTATGGCTACACCTTC. Amino acids: CASSESGTNYGYTF.

The rearrangement uses TRBV6-5 and TRBJ1-3; TRBD1 agrees at 9 bases. The germline CDR1 and CDR2 sequences are MNHEY and SVGAGI. The CDR3 loop spans 16 amino acids. V gave up 2 bases and J gave up 4 bases; unmatched junction bases: 6. The CDR3 here is CASSYRDRESGNTIYF. DNA for the CDR3: TGTGCCAGCAGTTACAGGGACAGGGAGTCGGGAAACACCATATATTTT.

The J gene is TRBJ1-1, the V gene TRBV6-1; no definite D call. The ends were cut back, 2 bases at V and 0 bases at J, with 10 bases in the middle. This CDR3 is built from 15 residues. CDR1 and CDR2 (germline): MNHNS, SASEGT. This CDR3 is CASSELGFMNTEAFF. Here the CDR3 DNA reads TGTGCCAGCAGTGAACTGGGCTTCATGAACACTGAAGCTTTCTTT.

The chain combines TRBV6-5 with TRBJ2-2, with 7 bases lining up with TRBD2. The CDR3 consists of 14 residues. The trim removed 6 bases at V and 4 bases at J, leaving 5 bases unmatched. The germline V gene encodes CDR1 MNHEY and CDR2 SVGAGI. This CDR3 is CASRPGGVTGELFF. The CDR3 DNA reads TGTGCCAGCAGGCCGGGGGGAGTCACCGGGGAGCTGTTTTTT.